This TCR beta chain was found in a study of Ad26.COV2.S vaccination and SARS-CoV-2 variants. Across the study: This donor came from the COV1001 trial of Ad26.COV2.S. General observations from the study: Vaccine recipients posted higher spike-specific TCR breadth than their placebo counterparts. It was found that vaccine and placebo recipients had similar non-spike TCR breadth.

As to this clone: Its antigen is as yet unknown.

The germline gives CDR1 SGHKS, CDR2 YYEKEE (reference sequence). This CDR3 spans 13 amino acids. Trimming pared 3 bases from V and 2 bases from J, leaving 9 bases between. TCRdb keeps only in-frame clones here, not all; method: immunoSEQ multiplex PCR. The sample comprises around 450,000 clones, 90% of which are singletons, and roughly 4% rests with the top ten. As to treatment: over 15 received Ad26.COV2.S at low or high dose, single or two shots; about 5 received placebo; per-sample allocation not given. Collection of the samples took place on day 63 after the first injection of vaccine or placebo.

The chain is built from TRBV5-5 and TRBJ2-7; D is possibly TRBD2 (5 bases). This receptor was identified in a person between 18 and 65 years old who received the Ad26.COV2.S COVID-19 vaccine or a placebo. Sequencing was performed on peripheral blood, taken in a trial of Ad26.COV2.S vaccine versus placebo. DNA of the CDR3: TGTGCCAGCAGCTCCCCGGGAACCTACGAGCAGTACTTC. Protein sequence: CASSSPGTYEQYF.